Each of the 27 T cell receptor beta chains below was sequenced from the same sample in a study of blood T cell repertoires in COVID-19. Profiled with immunoSEQ multiplex PCR; TCRdb holds only in-frame clones, not every one. There are over 150,000 clones in the sample; 86% occur only once, and about 7% lies in the top ten. Sequences were obtained from peripheral blood. These TCRs come from a man aged 45-60 years with active or convalescent COVID-19.

The gene calls are TRBV2 and TRBJ1-5; D perhaps matches TRBD1 (6 bases). The CDR3 is 14 residues long. Germline CDR1 is SNHLY and CDR2 is FYNNEI. V was trimmed by 3 bases and J by 11 bases, leaving 17 bases between them. CDR3 in DNA: TGTGCCAGCAGTGACGAGCGGGGGGCAAAGGCCCAGCATTTT. Translation: CASSDERGAKAQHF.

V is TRBV6-4 and J is TRBJ1-2, with 11 bases lining up with TRBD1. CDR3 length: 15 amino acids. Germline V gene data show CDR1 as MRHNA and CDR2 as SNTAGT. Germline trimming cut 5 bases from V and 4 bases from J; bases unmatched to any gene: 6. DNA of the CDR3: TGTGCCAGCAGTCTACGGACAGGGGGCGTCTATGGCTACACCTTC. It specifies CASSLRTGGVYGYTF.

The chain uses TRBV9 and TRBJ2-7; 7 bases map to TRBD1. The germline gives CDR1 SGDLS, CDR2 YYNGEE. V lost 0 bases and J lost 2; bases outside the gene matches: 2. This CDR3 spans 14 amino acids. For the CDR3, the DNA is TGTGCCAGCAGCGTAGACAGGGGCCCCTACGAGCAGTACTTC. This translates into CASSVDRGPYEQYF.

The chain combines TRBV27 with TRBJ1-2; D is perhaps TRBD1 (5 bases). Germline values: CDR1 MNHEY, CDR2 SMNVEV (reference sequence). The CDR3 totals 13 residues. V was trimmed by 6 bases and J by 4 bases, leaving 12 bases between them. This CDR3 is CASSPRQRYGYTF. In DNA form, the CDR3 reads TGTGCCAGCAGCCCCAGACAGCGCTATGGCTACACCTTC.

This chain uses TRBV19 with TRBJ1-5, with 7 bases matching TRBD1. Germline CDR1 is LNHDA and CDR2 is SQIVND (reference sequence). This CDR3 is built from 15 residues. The V segment lost 5 bases and the J segment 3 bases; nucleotides outside the gene matches: 7. The CDR3 reads CASSDRVGDNQPQHF. As DNA, the CDR3 is TGTGCCAGTAGTGACAGGGTAGGGGACAATCAGCCCCAGCATTTT.

This rearrangement joins TRBV27 to TRBJ1-1; perhaps TRBD1 as D (6 bases). V lost 5 bases and J lost 3, with 13 bases in between. From germline, CDR1 is MNHEY and CDR2 SMNVEV (reference sequence). The CDR3 runs 14 residues. In nucleotides, the CDR3 is TGTGCCAGCAGTCGAGGGACATTCGACACTGAAGCTTTCTTT. Translating it yields CASSRGTFDTEAFF.

The count of this clone is one. CDR3 coding DNA: TGTGCCAGCAGTGAAGGGGGCTATGAAGCTTTCTTT. Encoded protein: CASSEGGYEAFF. V usage is TRBV2 and J usage is TRBJ1-1; tentatively, D is TRBD1 (5 bases). From germline, CDR1 is SNHLY and CDR2 FYNNEI. Trimming cost V 1 base and J 7 bases, with 7 bases left between them. The CDR3 loop spans 12 amino acids.

The chain employs TRBV5-6 and TRBJ2-5; D possibly corresponds to TRBD2 (6 bases). Trimming cost V 4 bases and J 3 bases, with 10 bases left between them. Per germline, CDR1 SGHDT and CDR2 YYEEEE. This CDR3 is 13 amino acids long. The CDR3: CASSGTAEETQYF. CDR3 sequence (DNA): TGTGCCAGCAGCGGGACTGCAGAAGAGACCCAGTACTTC.

This sequence joins TRBV11-2 and TRBJ2-1; perhaps TRBD2 as D (6 bases). Looked up from germline, CDR1 is SGHAT and CDR2 is FQNNGV. The CDR3 has 15 amino acids. V lost 0 bases, J lost 4 bases, and 10 bases lay in between. CDR3 nucleotide sequence: TGTGCCAGCAGCTTAGATGCGGGGAGATACAATGAGCAGTTCTTC. This translates into CASSLDAGRYNEQFF.

The chain uses TRBV29-1 and TRBJ2-5; D might be TRBD2 (6 bases). Trimming removed 4 bases from V and 2 bases from J, with 11 bases in between. Germline CDR1 SQVTM, CDR2 ANQGSEA. This CDR3 contains 13 residues. Written as DNA, the CDR3 is TGCAGCGTTGTACGGGGGTCTCAAGAGACCCAGTACTTC. Translating gives CSVVRGSQETQYF.

V is TRBV11-2 and J is TRBJ1-4; perhaps TRBD1 as D (5 bases). Trimming left V 4 bases short and J 5 bases short, with 14 bases between. Germline-derived CDR1 and CDR2 are SGHAT and FQNNGV. This CDR3 spans 15 amino acids. For the CDR3, the DNA is TGTGCCAGCAGCTCCCCTACGTCAGGGAATGAAAAACTGTTTTTT. This codes for CASSSPTSGNEKLFF.

V usage is TRBV7-9 and J usage is TRBJ1-5, with 9 bases lining up with TRBD1. V lost 4 bases to trimming and J lost 4 bases; unmatched junction nucleotides: 2. Looked up from germline, CDR1 is SEHNR and CDR2 is FQNEAQ (reference sequence). CDR3 length: 14 residues. The CDR3 region is CASSSDRGNQPQHF. The CDR3 region has the DNA TGTGCCAGCAGCTCCGACAGGGGGAATCAGCCCCAGCATTTT.

This clone rates as medium-sized. The rearrangement joins TRBV27 to TRBJ1-2, with TRBD1 matching 7 bases. CDR1 and CDR2 (germline): MNHEY, SMNVEV (reference sequence). This CDR3 is built from 16 residues. V lost 5 bases, J lost 2 bases, and 11 bases stayed unmatched. DNA of the CDR3: TGTGCCAGCAGTCCCTCGGGACAGCGACTCAACTATGGCTACACCTTC. It yields the protein CASSPSGQRLNYGYTF.

V is TRBV4-1 and J is TRBJ2-3; TRBD2 matches at 7 bases. The CDR3 totals 17 residues. V gave up 0 bases and J gave up 2 bases; unmatched junction bases: 8. Germline V gene lookup returns CDR1 MGHRA and CDR2 YSYEKL. CDR3 in amino acids: CASSQERASGNTDTQYF. The CDR3 nucleotides read TGCGCCAGCAGCCAAGAAAGAGCTAGCGGAAACACAGATACGCAGTATTTT.

CDR3: CASSEPGGYTF. The DNA of the CDR3 is TGTGCCAGCAGTGAGCCAGGTGGCTACACCTTC. The chain uses TRBV6-1 and TRBJ1-2; D is unclear. Trimming removed 3 bases from V and 7 bases from J, with 6 bases in between. CDR1 and CDR2 from the germline V gene are MNHNS and SASEGT. This CDR3 region has 11 residues.

This chain joins TRBV28 and TRBJ2-3; TRBD2 agrees at 10 bases. V shed 6 bases, J shed 2 bases, and the junction held 8 bases outside the gene matches. The length of the CDR3 is 16 residues. Germline values: CDR1 MDHEN, CDR2 SYDVKM. The CDR3 sequence is CASRTIAGGNTDTQYF. CDR3 DNA: TGTGCCAGCAGGACGATAGCGGGAGGAAACACAGATACGCAGTATTTT.

This clone occurred a few times. The rearrangement links TRBV25-1 to TRBJ2-1, with 8 bases that match TRBD1. Unmatched junction bases numbered 14, after V lost 7 bases and J lost 6 bases. The CDR3 consists of 16 residues. Germline V gene sequence: CDR1 MGHDK, CDR2 SYGVNS. DNA for the CDR3: TGTGCCAGCACCAATAGAGGACAGGGAAATCCCAATGAGCAGTTCTTC. It encodes CASTNRGQGNPNEQFF.

A single count supports this clone. As DNA, the CDR3 is TGTGCCAGCAGCGTAGTTTCCCAGGGCAATGAGCAGTTCTTC. Encoded protein: CASSVVSQGNEQFF. This chain connects TRBV9 to TRBJ2-1, with D possibly matching TRBD1 (5 bases). There are 14 residues in the CDR3. The V gene lost 0 bases and the J gene lost 6 bases, with 10 bases spanning the gap. Per germline, CDR1 SGDLS and CDR2 YYNGEE.

The V and J genes are TRBV6-2 or TRBV6-3 and TRBJ2-2; 10 bases line up with TRBD1. The J segment lost 1 base and the V segment lost 5 bases, leaving 4 bases of the junction unmatched. CDR3 length: 16 amino acids. Germline assignment: CDR1 MNHEY and CDR2 SVGEGT. DNA for the CDR3: TGTGCCAGCAGTGCCCGGGACAGGGGGAACACCGGGGAGCTGTTTTTT. It encodes CASSARDRGNTGELFF.

V is TRBV7-6 and J is TRBJ2-5; TRBD2 might be the D (6 bases). The CDR3 covers 14 residues. The V end was cut by 3 bases, the J end by 4 bases, with 12 bases between. Per the germline V gene, CDR1 is SGHVS and CDR2 is FNYEAQ. CDR3 in amino acids: CASSFNQGGETQYF. In DNA, the CDR3 is TGTGCCAGCAGCTTTAATCAGGGAGGAGAGACCCAGTACTTC. Using reference TRBV7-6 and TRBJ2-5 for the parts outside the CDR3, the full variable domain is GAGVSQSPRYKVTKRGQDVALRCDPISGHVSLYWYRQALGQGPEFLTYFNYEAQQDKSGLPNDRFSAERPEGSISTLTIQRTEQRDSAMYRCASSFNQGGETQYFGPGTRLLVL.

The J gene is TRBJ2-7, the V gene TRBV28; D unresolved. Looked up from germline, CDR1 is MDHEN and CDR2 is SYDVKM. Trimming left V 3 bases short and J 0 bases short, with 12 bases between. The CDR3 runs to 15 residues. In DNA, the CDR3 is TGTGCCAGCAGTTTGTGGAGCCTAAGCTCCTACGAGCAGTACTTC. Translated: CASSLWSLSSYEQYF.

V usage is TRBV4-1 and J usage is TRBJ1-6, with 10 bases lining up with TRBD1. The CDR3 is 14 residues long. V lost 4 bases to trimming and J lost 9 bases; unmatched junction nucleotides: 3. The germline CDR1 and CDR2 sequences are MGHRA and YSYEKL. The CDR3 spells CASSRDRGRSPLHF. CDR3 DNA sequence: TGCGCCAGCAGCCGGGACAGGGGCCGTTCACCCCTCCACTTT.

The chain links TRBV3-1 (or the pseudogene TRBV3-2) to TRBJ1-4; 7 nucleotides agree with TRBD1. The CDR3 loop spans 13 amino acids. V lost 7 bases and J lost 8; bases outside the gene matches: 7. CDR1 and CDR2 (germline): LGHDT, YNNKEL (reference sequence). The CDR3 sequence: CASTTGVGEKLFF. The CDR3 DNA follows: TGTGCCAGCACTACAGGGGTGGGGGAAAAACTGTTTTTT.

The chain couples TRBV5-4 to TRBJ1-4; D is uncertain. V was shortened by 0 bases and J by 4 bases, with 4 bases between the two germline ends. CDR3 length equals 13 residues. Germline V gives CDR1 SGHNT, CDR2 YYREEE (reference sequence). The CDR3 nucleotides are TGTGCCAGCAGCTTGGCTAATAATGAAAAACTGTTTTTT. It yields the protein CASSLANNEKLFF.

The chain uses TRBV18 and TRBJ2-3; TRBD1 matches 9 bases. Germline V CDR1 and CDR2: KGHSH, LQKENI. The CDR3 has 15 residues. V was clipped by 4 bases and J by 1 base; unmatched bases: 3. The CDR3 region is CASSRQGGGTDTQYF. CDR3 bases: TGTGCCAGCTCACGACAGGGGGGAGGCACAGATACGCAGTATTTT.

The V call is TRBV7-9, the J call TRBJ1-1, with 8 bases identical to TRBD1. This CDR3 has 15 amino acids. V gave up 5 bases and J gave up 8 bases; unmatched junction bases: 13. In germline, CDR1 is SEHNR, CDR2 FQNEAQ (reference sequence). CDR3 amino acids: CASSPRTGPILEAFF. The CDR3 DNA sequence: TGTGCCAGCAGCCCAAGGACAGGGCCTATCTTGGAAGCTTTCTTT.

The chain uses TRBV7-9 and TRBJ2-1, with 8 nucleotides matching TRBD2. Germline V CDR1 and CDR2: SEHNR, FQNEAQ (reference sequence). With V trimmed by 4 bases and J by 6 bases, 14 bases remained unmatched. The CDR3 is made up of 17 amino acids. The CDR3 region is CASSSSGGRAGANEQFF. Written as DNA, the CDR3 is TGTGCCAGCAGCTCTTCCGGGGGAAGAGCGGGGGCCAATGAGCAGTTCTTC.